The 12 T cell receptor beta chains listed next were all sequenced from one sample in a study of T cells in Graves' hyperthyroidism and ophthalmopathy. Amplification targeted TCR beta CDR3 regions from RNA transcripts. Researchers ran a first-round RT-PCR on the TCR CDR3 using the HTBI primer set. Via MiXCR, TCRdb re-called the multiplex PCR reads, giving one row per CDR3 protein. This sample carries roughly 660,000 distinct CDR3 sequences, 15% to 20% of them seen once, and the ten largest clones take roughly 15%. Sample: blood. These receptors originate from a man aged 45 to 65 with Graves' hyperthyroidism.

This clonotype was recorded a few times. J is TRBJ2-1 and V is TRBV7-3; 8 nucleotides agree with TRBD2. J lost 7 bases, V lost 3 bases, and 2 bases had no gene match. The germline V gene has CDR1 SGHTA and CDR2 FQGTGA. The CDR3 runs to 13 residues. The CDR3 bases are TGTGCCAGCAGCTTTAGCGGGATTAATGAGCAGTTCTTC. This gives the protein CASSFSGINEQFF.

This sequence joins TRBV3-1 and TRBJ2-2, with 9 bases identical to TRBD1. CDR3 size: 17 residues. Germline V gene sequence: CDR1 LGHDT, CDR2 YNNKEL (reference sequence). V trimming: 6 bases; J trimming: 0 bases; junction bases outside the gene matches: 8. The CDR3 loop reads CASRQTGTGTNTGELFF. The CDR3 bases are TGTGCCAGCAGGCAGACCGGGACAGGGACGAACACCGGGGAGCTGTTTTTT.

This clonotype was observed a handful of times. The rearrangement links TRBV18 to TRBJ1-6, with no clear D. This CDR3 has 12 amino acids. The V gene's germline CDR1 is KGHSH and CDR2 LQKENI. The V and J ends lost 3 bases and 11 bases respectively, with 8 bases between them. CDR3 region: CASSPEEAPLHF. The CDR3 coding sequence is TGTGCCAGCTCACCCGAAGAAGCACCCCTCCACTTT.

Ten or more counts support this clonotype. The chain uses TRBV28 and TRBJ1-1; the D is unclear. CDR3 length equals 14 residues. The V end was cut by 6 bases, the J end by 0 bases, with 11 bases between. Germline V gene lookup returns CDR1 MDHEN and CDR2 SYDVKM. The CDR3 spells CASSWVRLNTEAFF. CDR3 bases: TGTGCCAGCAGCTGGGTACGTCTGAACACTGAAGCTTTCTTT.

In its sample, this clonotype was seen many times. CDR3 protein: CASSFGGALTEAFF. CDR3 bases: TGTGCCAGCAGTTTCGGGGGGGCACTTACTGAAGCTTTCTTT. This chain connects TRBV12-3 or TRBV12-4 to TRBJ1-1; possibly TRBD1 for D (6 bases). V was clipped by 3 bases and J by 5 bases, with 13 bases between them. This CDR3 is built from 14 residues.

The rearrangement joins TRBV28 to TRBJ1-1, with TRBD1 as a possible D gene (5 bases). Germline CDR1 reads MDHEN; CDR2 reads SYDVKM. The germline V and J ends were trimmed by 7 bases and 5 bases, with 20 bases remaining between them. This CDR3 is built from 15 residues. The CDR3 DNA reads TGTGCCAGCACTACACAGTCCCAGGGCAGGACTGAAGCTTTCTTT. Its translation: CASTTQSQGRTEAFF.

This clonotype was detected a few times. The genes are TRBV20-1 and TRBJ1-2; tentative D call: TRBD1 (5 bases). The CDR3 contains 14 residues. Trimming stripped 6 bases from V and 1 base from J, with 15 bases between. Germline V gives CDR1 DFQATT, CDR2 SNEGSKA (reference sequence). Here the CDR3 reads CSALWGSHNYGYTF. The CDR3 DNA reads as TGCAGTGCGCTCTGGGGGTCGCATAACTATGGCTACACCTTC.

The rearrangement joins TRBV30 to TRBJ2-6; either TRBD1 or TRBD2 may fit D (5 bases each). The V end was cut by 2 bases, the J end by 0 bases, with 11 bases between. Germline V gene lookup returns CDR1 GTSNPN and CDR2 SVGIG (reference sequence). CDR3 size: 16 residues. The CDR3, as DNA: TGTGCCTGGAGTTCCGGGACGGACTCTGGGGCCAACGTCCTGACTTTC. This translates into CAWSSGTDSGANVLTF.

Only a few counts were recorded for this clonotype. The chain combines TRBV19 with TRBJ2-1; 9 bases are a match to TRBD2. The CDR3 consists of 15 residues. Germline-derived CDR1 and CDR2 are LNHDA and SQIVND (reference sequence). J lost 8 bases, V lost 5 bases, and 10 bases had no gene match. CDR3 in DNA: TGTGCCAGTAGTGATTTAGCGGGAGTAGGCTATGAGCAGTTCTTC. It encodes CASSDLAGVGYEQFF.

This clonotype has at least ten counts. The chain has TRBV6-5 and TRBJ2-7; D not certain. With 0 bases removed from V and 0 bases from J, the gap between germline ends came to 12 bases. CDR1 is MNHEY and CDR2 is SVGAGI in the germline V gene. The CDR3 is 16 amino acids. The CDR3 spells CASSYSPGKPSYEQYF. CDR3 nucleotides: TGTGCCAGCAGTTACTCCCCTGGGAAACCCTCCTACGAGCAGTACTTC.

As DNA, the CDR3 is TGTGCCAGCAGATCAAGACTAGCGGGAACGTGGAATGAGCAGTTCTTC. Its protein product is CASRSRLAGTWNEQFF. This chain joins TRBV6-2 or TRBV6-3 and TRBJ2-1; TRBD2 aligns across 11 bases. This CDR3 region has 16 residues. CDR1 and CDR2 (germline): MNHEY, SVGEGT. With V trimmed by 6 bases and J by 7 bases, 11 bases remained unmatched.

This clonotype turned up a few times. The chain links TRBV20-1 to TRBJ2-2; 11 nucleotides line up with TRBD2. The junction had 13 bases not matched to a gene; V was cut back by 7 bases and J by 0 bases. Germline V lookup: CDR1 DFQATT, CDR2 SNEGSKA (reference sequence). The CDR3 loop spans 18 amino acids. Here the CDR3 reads CSVRGASGRPANTGELFF. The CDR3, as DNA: TGCAGTGTCAGGGGGGCTAGCGGGAGGCCCGCGAACACCGGGGAGCTGTTTTTT.